The entry below describes one TCR beta chain. No antigen is known for it. Some clones are missing from TCRdb's copy, which holds only in-frame ones; the method was immunoSEQ multiplex PCR. The sample holds 70,000 to 95,000 clones, 65% to 85% seen once. The V segment lost 5 bases and the J segment 4 bases; nucleotides outside the gene matches: 4. This CDR3 contains 13 residues. Germline V gene lookup returns CDR1 MNHEY and CDR2 SMNVEV (reference sequence). This entry is derived from a study of T cell responses to AZD1222 COVID-19 vaccine. About the study: It was second doses at about 4 or about 12 weeks that were pooled. Findings and caveats of the study: There were mostly white British donors and more females than males, and clonal diversity was possibly underestimated. Repertoire sampling occurred only after the peak T cell response. The number of AZD1222 recipients seropositive at baseline was only 6 or 7.

The chain employs TRBV27 and TRBJ1-2; TRBD1 matches at 7 bases. This TCR was sampled from an adult in good health. Sequencing used peripheral blood, obtained on day 0 of AZD1222 vaccination. The CDR3 DNA follows: TGTGCCAGCAGTGCACGGGACAGCTATGGCTACACCTTC. This codes for CASSARDSYGYTF.